These 18 T cell receptor beta chains were sequenced from one sample in a study of T cell repertoires in cytomegalovirus infection. Each CDR3 protein is one row after TCRdb ran MiXCR on the reads. This repertoire shows 350,000 to 450,000 distinct CDR3 sequences, 15% to 20% found once; its top ten account for 7.5% to 9%. The source material was PBMCs. The origin of the receptors is a human donor in good health (CMV status not recorded). Some clones in this sample may be carry-over from other donors' samples.

This rearrangement joins TRBV7-9 to TRBJ2-1, with 7 positions matching TRBD2. V lost 5 bases, J lost 8 bases, and 3 bases stayed unmatched. This CDR3 contains 12 residues. The germline gives CDR1 SEHNR, CDR2 FQNEAQ (reference sequence). CDR3 residues: CASSPTSYEQFF. CDR3 bases: TGTGCCAGCAGCCCGACTAGCTATGAGCAGTTCTTC.

This chain links TRBV10-3 with TRBJ2-7; no firm D call. Germline V gene lookup returns CDR1 ENHRY and CDR2 SYGVKD. The germline V and J ends were trimmed by 3 bases and 7 bases, with 13 bases remaining between them. The CDR3 covers 13 residues. The CDR3 region has the DNA TGTGCCATCAGTGACCTCCTGAAAGAAGAGCAGTACTTC. Protein product: CAISDLLKEEQYF.

This clonotype was seen a handful of times. V is TRBV27 and J is TRBJ2-3; possibly TRBD1 for D (6 bases). V lost 4 bases to trimming and J lost 6 bases, with 20 bases between them. This CDR3 region has 16 residues. The germline V gene has CDR1 MNHEY and CDR2 SMNVEV (reference sequence). The CDR3 bases are TGTGCCAGCAGTTCGCGAGGGACATCTCAAATCGATACGCAGTATTTT. Its translation: CASSSRGTSQIDTQYF.

This clonotype was detected only a few times. This rearrangement joins TRBV7-9 to TRBJ2-2; 9 positions match TRBD1. This CDR3 comprises 15 residues. V dropped 7 bases and J dropped 6; count of bases not matched to a gene: 9. CDR1 and CDR2 from the germline V gene are SEHNR and FQNEAQ (reference sequence). CDR3 loop: CASIVGQGYSGELFF. CDR3 DNA: TGTGCCAGCATCGTAGGACAGGGGTACTCCGGGGAGCTGTTTTTT.

This clonotype was found many times. The chain couples TRBV12-3 or TRBV12-4 to TRBJ2-1, with 8 bases matching TRBD1. The CDR3 runs to 16 residues. The J segment lost 5 bases and the V segment lost 3 bases, leaving 9 bases of the junction unmatched. The CDR3 sequence: CASSFPTGGTNNEQFF. CDR3 DNA sequence: TGTGCCAGCAGTTTCCCAACAGGGGGTACAAACAATGAGCAGTTCTTC.

This sequence joins TRBV19 and TRBJ1-5, with D hard to call. Trimming cost V 6 bases and J 1 base, with 16 bases left between them. The CDR3 sequence is 16 residues long. Germline CDR1 LNHDA, CDR2 SQIVND (reference sequence). CDR3 region: CASRSAVGWSNQPQHF. CDR3 sequence (DNA): TGTGCCAGTAGATCAGCCGTAGGATGGAGCAATCAGCCCCAGCATTTT.

The rearrangement joins TRBV9 to TRBJ1-5; D not resolved. Per germline, CDR1 SGDLS and CDR2 YYNGEE. V was pared by 0 bases and J by 3 bases, with 4 bases between. This CDR3 has 13 amino acids. CDR3 amino acids: CASSVAPNQPQHF. Here the CDR3 DNA reads TGTGCCAGCAGCGTAGCTCCCAATCAGCCCCAGCATTTT.

This clonotype was found many times. V gene TRBV6-1 combines with J gene TRBJ2-3; D is unresolved. This CDR3 comprises 13 residues. V was trimmed by 6 bases and J by 4 bases, leaving 11 bases between them. From germline, CDR1 is MNHNS and CDR2 SASEGT. CDR3 DNA sequence: TGTGCCAGCAGCCCACGGGCTCCAGATACGCAGTATTTT. It yields the protein CASSPRAPDTQYF.

This clonotype came up many times. The junction differs from germline at one of its ends, possibly a read error. The gene calls are TRBV6-5 and TRBJ2-5; D unclear. CDR3 length: 13 residues. Per germline, CDR1 MNHEY and CDR2 SVGAGI. CDR3 residues: CASSYSNYGQNFF. CDR3 DNA sequence: TGTGCCAGCAGTTACTCGAATTACGGCCAGAACTTCTTC.

The table lists this clonotype with a few counts. The chain is built from TRBV5-1 and TRBJ2-3; 10 bases match TRBD2. The germline CDR1 and CDR2 sequences are SGHRS and YFSETQ. The CDR3 is made up of 19 amino acids. With 8 bases clipped from V and 2 bases from J, the junction kept 20 bases outside the gene matches. CDR3: CASRRRGQAGGEPTDTQYF. CDR3 nucleotides: TGCGCCAGTCGACGAAGGGGGCAAGCGGGAGGGGAGCCCACAGATACGCAGTATTTT.

This clonotype was seen many times. The chain recombines TRBV28 with TRBJ2-7, with 11 positions matching TRBD1. The junction had 9 bases not matched to a gene; V was cut back by 5 bases and J by 3 bases. This CDR3 is built from 16 residues. Per the germline V gene, CDR1 is MDHEN and CDR2 is SYDVKM. The DNA for the CDR3 is TGTGCCAGCAGTCCATGGGGACAGGGGGTAATCTACGAGCAGTACTTC. Translation: CASSPWGQGVIYEQYF.

For the CDR3, the DNA is TGTGCCACCAGCAGAGAGCAAGTTAACAATGAGCAGTTCTTC. It specifies CATSREQVNNEQFF. This chain joins TRBV15 and TRBJ2-1; D not certain. Germline V gene data show CDR1 as LNHNV and CDR2 as YYDKDF (reference sequence). This CDR3 is 14 amino acids long. Trimming stripped 0 bases from V and 5 bases from J, with 8 bases between.

This clonotype was observed a few times. The chain joins TRBV18 to TRBJ1-4; 8 bases are a match to TRBD1. The germline V gene encodes CDR1 KGHSH and CDR2 LQKENI. The V and J ends lost 5 bases and 4 bases, in that order; junction bases with no gene match: 3. There are 14 residues in the CDR3. The CDR3 loop reads CASSDRGSNEKLFF. The CDR3, as DNA: TGTGCCAGCTCAGACAGGGGAAGTAATGAAAAACTGTTTTTT.

This clonotype was seen a few times. The J gene is TRBJ2-5, the V gene TRBV20-1; 7 positions agree with TRBD2. Germline trimming cut 3 bases from V and 1 base from J; bases unmatched to any gene: 8. The germline V gene encodes CDR1 DFQATT and CDR2 SNEGSKA (reference sequence). The CDR3 totals 15 residues. The CDR3 region is CSASPQRGLQETQYF. The DNA for the CDR3 is TGCAGTGCTAGCCCCCAGCGGGGACTCCAAGAGACCCAGTACTTC.

Only a few counts were recorded for this clonotype. This chain connects TRBV5-1 to TRBJ1-2; D is unclear. The germline V gene encodes CDR1 SGHRS and CDR2 YFSETQ. Trimming shortened V by 1 base and J by 4 bases, and 8 bases separated the two germline ends. The CDR3 totals 13 residues. The CDR3: CASSLQNSYGYTF. DNA of the CDR3: TGCGCCAGCAGCTTGCAGAACTCCTATGGCTACACCTTC.

The chain has TRBV7-9 and TRBJ2-1; TRBD2 matches at 11 bases. Germline values: CDR1 SEHNR, CDR2 FQNEAQ (reference sequence). The V and J ends lost 5 bases and 5 bases, in that order; junction bases with no gene match: 5. This CDR3 spans 15 amino acids. CDR3 sequence: CASSITSGGNNEQFF. CDR3 sequence (DNA): TGTGCCAGCAGCATTACTAGCGGGGGAAACAATGAGCAGTTCTTC.

This clonotype turned up a few times. The chain is built from TRBV25-1 and TRBJ2-5; tentative D call: TRBD2 (5 bases). Trimming pared 3 bases from V and 2 bases from J, leaving 19 bases between. This CDR3 has 17 amino acids. Germline values: CDR1 MGHDK, CDR2 SYGVNS. CDR3 coding DNA: TGTGCCAGCAGTGATACCCTCTGGACGGGGTATCAAGAGACCCAGTACTTC. It yields the protein CASSDTLWTGYQETQYF.

This clonotype was picked up a small number of times. The chain carries TRBV2 and TRBJ2-1; 12 bases map to TRBD2. There are 16 residues in the CDR3. The trim removed 3 bases at V and 12 bases at J, leaving 12 bases unmatched. Germline CDR1 is SNHLY and CDR2 is FYNNEI. CDR3: CASSDLGLAGGLGQFF. The CDR3 bases are TGTGCCAGCAGTGATTTAGGGCTAGCGGGGGGGCTCGGGCAGTTCTTC.